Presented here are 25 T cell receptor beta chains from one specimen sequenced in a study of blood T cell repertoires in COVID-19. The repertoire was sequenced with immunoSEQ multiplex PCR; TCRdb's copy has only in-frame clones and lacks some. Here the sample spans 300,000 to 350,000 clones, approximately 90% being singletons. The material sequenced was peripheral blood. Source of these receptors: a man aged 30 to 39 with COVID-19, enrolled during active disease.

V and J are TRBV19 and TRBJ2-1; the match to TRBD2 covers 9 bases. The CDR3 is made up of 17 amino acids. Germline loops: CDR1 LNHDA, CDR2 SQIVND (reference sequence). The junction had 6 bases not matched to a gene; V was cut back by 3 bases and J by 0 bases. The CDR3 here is CASSIRTSVRSYNEQFF. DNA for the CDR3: TGTGCCAGTAGTATTAGGACTAGCGTTCGCTCCTACAATGAGCAGTTCTTC. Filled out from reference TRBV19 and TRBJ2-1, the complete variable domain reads DGGITQSPKYLFRKEGQNVTLSCEQNLNHDAMYWYRQDPGQGLRLIYYSQIVNDFQKGDIAEGYSVSREKKESFPLTVTSAQKNPTAFYLCASSIRTSVRSYNEQFFGPGTRLTVL.

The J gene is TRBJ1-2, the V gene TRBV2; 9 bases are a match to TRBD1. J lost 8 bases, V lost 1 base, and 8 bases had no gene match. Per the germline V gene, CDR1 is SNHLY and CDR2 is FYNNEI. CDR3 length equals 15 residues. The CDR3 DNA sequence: TGTGCCAGCAGTGAAGTGAAGGACAGGGGCGGCGGCTACACCTTC. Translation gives CASSEVKDRGGGYTF.

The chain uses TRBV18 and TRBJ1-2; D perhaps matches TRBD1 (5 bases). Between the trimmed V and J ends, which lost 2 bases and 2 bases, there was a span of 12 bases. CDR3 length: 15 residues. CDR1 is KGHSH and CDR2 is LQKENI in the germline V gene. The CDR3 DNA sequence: TGTGCCAGCTCACCAGGGCCAGGGATAAACTATGGCTACACCTTC. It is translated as CASSPGPGINYGYTF.

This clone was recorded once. CDR3 in DNA: TGTGCCAGCAGCTTAATGTATGGGCAGAATCAGCCCCAGCATTTT. As protein: CASSLMYGQNQPQHF. This chain connects TRBV7-2 to TRBJ1-5; D remains ambiguous. Trimming shortened V by 2 bases and J by 4 bases, and 12 bases separated the two germline ends. CDR1 and CDR2 from the germline V gene are SGHTA and FQGNSA. This CDR3 contains 15 residues.

The CDR3 spells CASSFIGGEDTQYF. The CDR3 nucleotides read TGTGCCAGCAGCTTTATCGGGGGGGAAGATACGCAGTATTTT. The chain recombines TRBV5-8 with TRBJ2-3; 8 bases agree with TRBD2. The trim removed 2 bases at V and 5 bases at J, leaving 4 bases unmatched. This CDR3 spans 14 amino acids. Germline V gives CDR1 SGHTS, CDR2 YDEGEE.

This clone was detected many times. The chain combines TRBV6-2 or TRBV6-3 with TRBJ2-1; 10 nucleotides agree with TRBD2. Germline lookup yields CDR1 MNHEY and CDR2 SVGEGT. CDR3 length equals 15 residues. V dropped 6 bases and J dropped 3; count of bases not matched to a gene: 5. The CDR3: CASSSGTSDYNEQFF. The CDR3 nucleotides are TGTGCCAGCAGCTCCGGGACTAGCGACTACAATGAGCAGTTCTTC.

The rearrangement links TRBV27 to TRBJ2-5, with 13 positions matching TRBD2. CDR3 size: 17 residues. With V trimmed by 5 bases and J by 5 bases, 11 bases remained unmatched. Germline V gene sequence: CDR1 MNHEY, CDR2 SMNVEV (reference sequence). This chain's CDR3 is CASSPIWTSGGGETQYF. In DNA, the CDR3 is TGTGCCAGCAGTCCGATTTGGACTAGCGGGGGCGGGGAGACCCAGTACTTC.

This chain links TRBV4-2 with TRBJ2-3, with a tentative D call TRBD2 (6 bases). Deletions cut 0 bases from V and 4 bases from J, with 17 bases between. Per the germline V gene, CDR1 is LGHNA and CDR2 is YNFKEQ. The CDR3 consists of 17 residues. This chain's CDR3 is CASSQDPNGSPSDTQYF. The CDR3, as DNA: TGTGCCAGCAGCCAAGATCCAAACGGGAGTCCTTCAGATACGCAGTATTTT.

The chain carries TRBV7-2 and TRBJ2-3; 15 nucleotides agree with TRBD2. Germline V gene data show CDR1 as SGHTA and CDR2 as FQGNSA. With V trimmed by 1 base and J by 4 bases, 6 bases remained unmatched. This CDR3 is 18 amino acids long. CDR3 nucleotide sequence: TGTGCCAGCAGCTTAGGAGGGACTAGCGGGGGGTGGTCAGATACGCAGTATTTT. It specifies CASSLGGTSGGWSDTQYF.

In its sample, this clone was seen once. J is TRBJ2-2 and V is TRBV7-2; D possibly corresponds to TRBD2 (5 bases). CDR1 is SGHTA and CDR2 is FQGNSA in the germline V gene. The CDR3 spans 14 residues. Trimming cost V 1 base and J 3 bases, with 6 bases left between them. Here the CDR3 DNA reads TGTGCCAGCAGCTTAGTAGCGCACACCGGGGAGCTGTTTTTT. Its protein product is CASSLVAHTGELFF.

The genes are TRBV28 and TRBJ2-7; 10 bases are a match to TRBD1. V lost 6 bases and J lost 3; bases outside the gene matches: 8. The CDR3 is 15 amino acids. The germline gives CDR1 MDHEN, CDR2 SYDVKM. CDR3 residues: CASSESGTGVYEQYF. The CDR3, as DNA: TGTGCCAGCAGCGAATCCGGGACAGGGGTCTACGAGCAGTACTTC.

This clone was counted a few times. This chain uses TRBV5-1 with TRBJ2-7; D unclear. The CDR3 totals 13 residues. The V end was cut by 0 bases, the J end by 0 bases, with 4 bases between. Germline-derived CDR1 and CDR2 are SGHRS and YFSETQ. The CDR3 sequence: CASSLAYSYEQYF. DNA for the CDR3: TGCGCCAGCAGCTTGGCCTACTCCTACGAGCAGTACTTC.

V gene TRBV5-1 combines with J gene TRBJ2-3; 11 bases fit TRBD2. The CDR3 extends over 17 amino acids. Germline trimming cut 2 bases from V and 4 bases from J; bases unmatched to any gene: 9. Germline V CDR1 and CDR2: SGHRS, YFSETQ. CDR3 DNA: TGCGCCAGCAGCTTACCTATAGCGGGGGGGCTGCCAGATACGCAGTATTTT. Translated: CASSLPIAGGLPDTQYF. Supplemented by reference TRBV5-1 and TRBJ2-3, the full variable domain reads KAGVTQTPRYLIKTRGQQVTLSCSPISGHRSVSWYQQTPGQGLQFLFEYFSETQRNKGNFPGRFSGRQFSNSRSEMNVSTLELGDSALYLCASSLPIAGGLPDTQYFGPGTRLTVL.

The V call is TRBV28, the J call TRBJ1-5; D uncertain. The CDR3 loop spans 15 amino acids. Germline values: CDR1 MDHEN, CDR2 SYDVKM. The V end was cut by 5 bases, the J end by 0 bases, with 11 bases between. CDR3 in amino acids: CASSLGISSNQPQHF. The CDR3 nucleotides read TGTGCCAGCAGTCTCGGGATTTCTAGCAATCAGCCCCAGCATTTT.

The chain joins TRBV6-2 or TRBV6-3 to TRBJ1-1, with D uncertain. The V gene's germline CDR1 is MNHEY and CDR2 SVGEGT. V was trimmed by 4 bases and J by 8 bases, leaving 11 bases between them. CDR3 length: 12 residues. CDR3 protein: CASSSLWSEAFF. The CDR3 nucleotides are TGTGCCAGCAGTTCTTTATGGAGCGAAGCTTTCTTT.

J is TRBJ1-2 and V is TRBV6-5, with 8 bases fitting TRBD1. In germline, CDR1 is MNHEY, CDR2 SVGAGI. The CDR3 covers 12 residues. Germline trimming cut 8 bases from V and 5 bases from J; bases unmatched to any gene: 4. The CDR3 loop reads CASEDRDYGYTF. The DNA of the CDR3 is TGTGCCAGCGAGGACAGGGATTATGGCTACACCTTC.

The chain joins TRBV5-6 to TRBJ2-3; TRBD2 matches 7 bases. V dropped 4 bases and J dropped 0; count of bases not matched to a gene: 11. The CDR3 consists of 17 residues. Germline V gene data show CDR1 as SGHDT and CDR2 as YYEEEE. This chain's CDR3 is CASSLLSTSSSTDTQYF. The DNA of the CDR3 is TGTGCCAGCAGCCTACTCTCGACTAGCAGTAGCACAGATACGCAGTATTTT.

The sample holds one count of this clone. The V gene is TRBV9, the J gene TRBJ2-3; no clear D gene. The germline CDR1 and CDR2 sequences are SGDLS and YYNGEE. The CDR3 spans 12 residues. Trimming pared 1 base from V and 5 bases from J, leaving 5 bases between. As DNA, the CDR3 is TGTGCCAGCAGCGTAAAGCTAGATACGCAGTATTTT. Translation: CASSVKLDTQYF.

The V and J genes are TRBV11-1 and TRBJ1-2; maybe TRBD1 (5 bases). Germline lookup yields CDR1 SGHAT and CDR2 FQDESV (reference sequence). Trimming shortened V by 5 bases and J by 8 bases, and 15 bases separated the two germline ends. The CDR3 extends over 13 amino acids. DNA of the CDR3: TGTGCCAGCAGCCCCGATAGGGGTATAGGCTACACCTTC. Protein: CASSPDRGIGYTF.

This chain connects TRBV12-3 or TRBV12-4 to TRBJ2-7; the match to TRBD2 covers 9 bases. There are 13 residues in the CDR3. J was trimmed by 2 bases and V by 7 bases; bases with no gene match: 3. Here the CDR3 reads CASKAGGTYEQYF. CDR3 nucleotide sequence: TGTGCCAGCAAAGCGGGAGGCACCTACGAGCAGTACTTC.

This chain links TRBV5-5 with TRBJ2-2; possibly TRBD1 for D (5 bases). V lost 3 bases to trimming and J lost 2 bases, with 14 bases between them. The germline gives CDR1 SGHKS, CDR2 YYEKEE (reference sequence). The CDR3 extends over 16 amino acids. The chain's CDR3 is CASSSFRQGNTGELFF. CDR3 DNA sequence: TGTGCCAGCAGCTCCTTTAGGCAGGGTAACACCGGGGAGCTGTTTTTT.

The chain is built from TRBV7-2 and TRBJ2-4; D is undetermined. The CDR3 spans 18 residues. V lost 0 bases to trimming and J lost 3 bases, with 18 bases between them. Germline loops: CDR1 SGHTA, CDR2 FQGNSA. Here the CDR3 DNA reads TGTGCCAGCAGCTTAGCACCTAGACGGGTCTTGGGCAAAAACATTCAGTACTTC. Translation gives CASSLAPRRVLGKNIQYF.

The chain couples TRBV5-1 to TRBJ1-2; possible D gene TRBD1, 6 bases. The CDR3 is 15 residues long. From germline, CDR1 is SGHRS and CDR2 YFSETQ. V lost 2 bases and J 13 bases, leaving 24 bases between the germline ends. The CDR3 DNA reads TGCGCCAGCAGCTTAGAGTCCATGGACAGAAATTCGGGCACCTTC. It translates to CASSLESMDRNSGTF. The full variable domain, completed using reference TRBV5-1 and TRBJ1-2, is KAGVTQTPRYLIKTRGQQVTLSCSPISGHRSVSWYQQTPGQGLQFLFEYFSETQRNKGNFPGRFSGRQFSNSRSEMNVSTLELGDSALYLCASSLESMDRNSGTFGSGTRLTVV.

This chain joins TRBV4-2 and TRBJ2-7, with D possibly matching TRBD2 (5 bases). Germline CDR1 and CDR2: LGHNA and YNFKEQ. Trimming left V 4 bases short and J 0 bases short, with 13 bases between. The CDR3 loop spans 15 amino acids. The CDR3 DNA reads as TGTGCCAGCAGCCCTCAGGAGGACCTCTCCTACGAGCAGTACTTC. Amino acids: CASSPQEDLSYEQYF.

CDR3 coding DNA: TGTGCCAGCAGCTTAGATGGAGACACAGATACGCAGTATTTT. Amino acid sequence: CASSLDGDTDTQYF. The chain employs TRBV11-3 and TRBJ2-3; no firm D call. Germline V lookup: CDR1 SGHNT, CDR2 YENEEA. Trimming stripped 0 bases from V and 2 bases from J, with 6 bases between. The CDR3 runs to 14 residues.